These 30 T cell receptor beta chains were sequenced from one sample in a study of cytotoxic CD8 clonotypes in ibrutinib-treated CLL. The protocol was immunoSEQ multiplex PCR, while the TCRdb copy is restricted to in-frame clones and leaves out a portion. The sample shows some 22,000 clones, around 84% of them seen only once. The source material was PBMCs, sampled before ibrutinib treatment. The receptors were sampled from a human donor with chronic lymphocytic leukemia.

The V and J genes are TRBV5-6 and TRBJ1-2; 10 nucleotides line up with TRBD1. The length of the CDR3 is 14 residues. Germline V CDR1 and CDR2: SGHDT, YYEEEE. V lost 4 bases, J lost 7 bases, and 7 bases stayed unmatched. In nucleotides, the CDR3 is TGTGCCAGCAGCGTCGGGACAGGGGATTCTGGCTACACCTTC. It specifies CASSVGTGDSGYTF. Variable domain in full (rest from reference TRBV5-6 and TRBJ1-2): DAGVTQSPTHLIKTRGQQVTLRCSPKSGHDTVSWYQQALGQGPQFIFQYYEEEERQRGNFPDRFSGHQFPNYSSELNVNALLLGDSALYLCASSVGTGDSGYTFGSGTRLTVV.

The chain combines TRBV6-4 with TRBJ2-1, with 11 positions matching TRBD2. The CDR3 is made up of 15 amino acids. V was clipped by 4 bases and J by 3 bases; unmatched bases: 2. Germline V gene lookup returns CDR1 MRHNA and CDR2 SNTAGT. CDR3 amino acids: CASSAGTSGYNEQFF. DNA for the CDR3: TGTGCCAGCAGTGCCGGGACTAGCGGCTACAATGAGCAGTTCTTC.

The chain combines TRBV6-6 with TRBJ1-3; 7 bases are shared with TRBD1. The V segment lost 7 bases and the J segment 0 bases; nucleotides outside the gene matches: 6. CDR3 size: 15 residues. Germline V gene lookup returns CDR1 MNHNY and CDR2 SVGAGI (reference sequence). The DNA for the CDR3 is TGTGCCAGCACGACAGGGATCAGCTCTGGAAACACCATATATTTT. Translation gives CASTTGISSGNTIYF.

This chain joins TRBV2 and TRBJ1-5; a weak D match, TRBD1 (5 bases). Trimming cost V 4 bases and J 0 bases, with 10 bases left between them. Per germline, CDR1 SNHLY and CDR2 FYNNEI. The CDR3 contains 15 residues. CDR3 in DNA: TGTGCCAGCAGTGTTTTAGGGGTTAGCAATCAGCCCCAGCATTTT. Its translation is CASSVLGVSNQPQHF. Supplemented by reference TRBV2 and TRBJ1-5, the full variable domain reads EPEVTQTPSHQVTQMGQEVILRCVPISNHLYFYWYRQILGQKVEFLVSFYNNEISEKSEIFDDQFSVERPDGSNFTLKIRSTKLEDSAMYFCASSVLGVSNQPQHFGDGTRLSIL.

This clone showed up just a few times. The chain employs TRBV4-2 and TRBJ1-1; D might be TRBD1 (6 bases). The CDR3 sequence is 14 residues long. The V gene lost 0 bases and the J gene lost 10 bases, with 15 bases spanning the gap. Looked up from germline, CDR1 is LGHNA and CDR2 is YNFKEQ. The CDR3 loop reads CASSQDLGGAIAFF. The DNA for the CDR3 is TGTGCCAGCAGCCAAGATCTTGGGGGGGCGATAGCTTTCTTT.

The chain employs TRBV27 and TRBJ2-7; 12 nucleotides line up with TRBD2. Trimming removed 7 bases from V and 4 bases from J; junction bases left unmatched: 11. CDR3 length equals 16 residues. Germline loops: CDR1 MNHEY, CDR2 SMNVEV (reference sequence). The CDR3 sequence is CASKTSGTSGWYEQYF. For the CDR3, the DNA is TGTGCCAGCAAAACTTCCGGGACTAGCGGGTGGTACGAGCAGTACTTC.

The chain recombines TRBV11-3 with TRBJ2-5; D is possibly TRBD1 (6 bases). The CDR3 extends over 16 amino acids. V lost 2 bases to trimming and J lost 2 bases, with 15 bases between them. CDR1 and CDR2 from the germline V gene are SGHNT and YENEEA. The CDR3 bases are TGTGCCAGCAGCTTAAGAGCTCCAGGACAGCAAGAGACCCAGTACTTC. It encodes CASSLRAPGQQETQYF.

The V gene is TRBV2, the J gene TRBJ2-2; TRBD2 aligns across 9 bases. The V gene end was trimmed by 7 bases and the J gene end by 6 bases; junction bases not matched to a gene: 9. CDR1 SNHLY and CDR2 FYNNEI come from the germline V gene. The CDR3 is 15 amino acids. The CDR3 DNA is TGTGCCAGCAAGGGGCTAGCGGGATCCTCCGGGGAGCTGTTTTTT. Translation: CASKGLAGSSGELFF.

The rearrangement links TRBV18 to TRBJ2-1; unclear D gene. V was pared by 6 bases and J by 9 bases, with 12 bases between. The CDR3 contains 12 residues. CDR1 is KGHSH, CDR2 LQKENI, per germline. CDR3 coding DNA: TGTGCCAGCTCCCCCACGGGTCGTGAGCAGTTCTTC. Translated: CASSPTGREQFF.

This rearrangement joins TRBV18 to TRBJ2-5; D gene unclear. This CDR3 has 13 residues. The germline CDR1 and CDR2 sequences are KGHSH and LQKENI. Trimming stripped 1 base from V and 2 bases from J, with 5 bases between. This CDR3 reads CASSPQTQETQYF. In nucleotides, the CDR3 is TGTGCCAGCTCACCACAGACTCAAGAGACCCAGTACTTC.

The chain couples TRBV27 to TRBJ1-2; D gene unclear. The CDR3 is made up of 13 amino acids. From germline, CDR1 is MNHEY and CDR2 SMNVEV (reference sequence). The ends were cut back, 3 bases at V and 0 bases at J, with 5 bases in the middle. The DNA of the CDR3 is TGTGCCAGCAGTTTTGGGCCTAACTATGGCTACACCTTC. Protein: CASSFGPNYGYTF.

The chain carries TRBV5-4 and TRBJ2-5; 10 positions agree with TRBD1. CDR3 length: 15 amino acids. In germline, CDR1 is SGHNT, CDR2 YYREEE (reference sequence). J lost 5 bases, V lost 4 bases, and 8 bases had no gene match. CDR3 protein: CASSTPGTGVETQYF. CDR3 nucleotide sequence: TGTGCCAGCAGCACCCCCGGGACAGGGGTTGAGACCCAGTACTTC.

The chain links TRBV4-1 to TRBJ1-4; D is uncertain. This CDR3 is 16 amino acids long. The V end lost 6 bases, the J end lost 5 bases, and 19 bases lay between the germline ends. Germline loops: CDR1 MGHRA, CDR2 YSYEKL. CDR3 nucleotides: TGCGCCAGCAGATCAAGGGTTGAGGGCTTCAATGAAAAACTGTTTTTT. This encodes CASRSRVEGFNEKLFF.

The chain couples TRBV6-1 to TRBJ2-7; D is perhaps TRBD2 (6 bases). V gave up 3 bases and J gave up 2 bases, with 17 bases separating them. Germline CDR1 MNHNS, CDR2 SASEGT. This CDR3 is built from 16 residues. CDR3 in amino acids: CASSDRGRNFPYEQYF. The CDR3, as DNA: TGTGCCAGCAGTGACCGGGGGAGGAATTTCCCCTACGAGCAGTACTTC.

CDR3 loop: CASSPKPDPRDTQYF. The CDR3 DNA sequence: TGTGCCAGCTCCCCAAAGCCGGACCCCAGAGATACGCAGTATTTT. J is TRBJ2-3 and V is TRBV18; the D is unclear. Germline V gene data show CDR1 as KGHSH and CDR2 as LQKENI. The CDR3 runs to 15 residues. The V end was cut by 6 bases, the J end by 5 bases, with 18 bases between.

This clone has more than one count but fewer than ten. This chain joins TRBV9 and TRBJ2-3, with 11 bases aligning to TRBD2. The CDR3 has 17 residues. Germline V lookup: CDR1 SGDLS, CDR2 YYNGEE. V shed 0 bases, J shed 8 bases, and the junction held 11 bases outside the gene matches. CDR3 sequence: CASSVDGLAGPLGTQYF. The CDR3 DNA sequence: TGTGCCAGCAGCGTAGATGGACTAGCGGGCCCCTTGGGTACGCAGTATTTT.

This chain uses TRBV12-5 with TRBJ1-5; TRBD1 might be the D (6 bases). The ends were cut back, 5 bases at V and 6 bases at J, with 11 bases in the middle. The CDR3 loop spans 13 amino acids. In germline, CDR1 is LGHNT, CDR2 FRNRAP. Here the CDR3 reads CASGLQGSQPQHF. CDR3 coding DNA: TGTGCTAGTGGTCTCCAGGGGTCTCAGCCCCAGCATTTT.

The CDR3 region is CASSYSLGSGNTIYF. CDR3 coding DNA: TGTGCCAGCAGTTACTCGTTGGGCAGTGGAAACACCATATATTTT. V gene TRBV6-5 combines with J gene TRBJ1-3; no firm D call. CDR1 and CDR2 from the germline V gene are MNHEY and SVGAGI. The germline V and J ends were trimmed by 0 bases and 3 bases, with 9 bases remaining between them. This CDR3 has 15 amino acids.

The rearrangement uses TRBV19 and TRBJ1-4; 7 bases are shared with TRBD1. Germline V gene sequence: CDR1 LNHDA, CDR2 SQIVND (reference sequence). Trimming removed 6 bases from V and 6 bases from J; junction bases left unmatched: 4. The CDR3 is 13 amino acids. CDR3: CASSDRVDEKLFF. The CDR3 coding sequence is TGTGCCAGTAGCGACAGGGTCGATGAAAAACTGTTTTTT.

The chain's CDR3 is CASSLSRGQGNTIYF. The CDR3 region has the DNA TGTGCCAGCAGCTTATCCAGGGGACAGGGAAACACCATATATTTT. V is TRBV7-9 and J is TRBJ1-3, with 7 bases matching TRBD1. The CDR3 spans 15 residues. Germline trimming cut 2 bases from V and 4 bases from J; bases unmatched to any gene: 5. Germline CDR1 reads SEHNR; CDR2 reads FQNEAQ (reference sequence).

The J gene is TRBJ1-3, the V gene TRBV5-4; 8 bases line up with TRBD1. Germline trimming cut 0 bases from V and 4 bases from J; bases unmatched to any gene: 12. The CDR3 has 18 residues. The germline gives CDR1 SGHNT, CDR2 YYREEE (reference sequence). The CDR3 coding sequence is TGTGCCAGCAGCTTGGACACTTCAGGGGGCGCAGCAGGAAACACCATATATTTT. It translates to CASSLDTSGGAAGNTIYF.

This clone appeared a single time. The chain uses TRBV6-5 and TRBJ2-1; 10 positions match TRBD2. Germline CDR1 reads MNHEY; CDR2 reads SVGAGI. The CDR3 has 15 residues. V gave up 7 bases and J gave up 3 bases; unmatched junction bases: 6. CDR3 sequence reads: CASTMRTSGYNEQFF. CDR3 DNA: TGTGCCAGCACCATGAGGACTAGCGGCTACAATGAGCAGTTCTTC.

A few counts support this clone. The gene calls are TRBV6-4 and TRBJ2-3; 11 bases line up with TRBD2. In germline, CDR1 is MRHNA, CDR2 SNTAGT. The CDR3 consists of 14 residues. Trimming took 4 bases from V and 4 from J; bases not matched to a gene: 1. Here the CDR3 reads CASSVAGGPDTQYF. For the CDR3, the DNA is TGTGCCAGCAGTGTAGCGGGAGGGCCAGATACGCAGTATTTT.

The V gene is TRBV2, the J gene TRBJ1-1; tentatively, D is TRBD1 (6 bases). The CDR3 loop spans 14 amino acids. V was trimmed by 3 bases and J by 3 bases, leaving 11 bases between them. The germline V gene has CDR1 SNHLY and CDR2 FYNNEI. CDR3 sequence: CASSENRVYTEAFF. DNA of the CDR3: TGTGCCAGCAGTGAGAACAGGGTCTACACTGAAGCTTTCTTT.

V usage is TRBV9 and J usage is TRBJ2-7; perhaps TRBD2 as D (6 bases). This CDR3 is built from 14 residues. The V and J ends lost 4 bases and 2 bases respectively, with 13 bases between them. CDR1 and CDR2 from the germline V gene are SGDLS and YYNGEE. CDR3 bases: TGTGCCAGCAGCCCTCGGGAGTCCCCCTACGAGCAGTACTTC. Translation gives CASSPRESPYEQYF.

The V call is TRBV28, the J call TRBJ2-4, with 8 bases fitting TRBD1. The CDR3 is made up of 14 amino acids. With V trimmed by 3 bases and J by 6 bases, 4 bases remained unmatched. Per the germline V gene, CDR1 is MDHEN and CDR2 is SYDVKM. The CDR3 region is CASSLVQGGNIQYF. CDR3 nucleotides: TGTGCCAGCAGTTTGGTACAGGGGGGAAACATTCAGTACTTC.

The chain links TRBV30 to TRBJ2-7, with a weak D call TRBD2 (6 bases). The CDR3 runs 12 residues. The germline gives CDR1 GTSNPN, CDR2 SVGIG (reference sequence). Trimming stripped 4 bases from V and 3 bases from J, with 10 bases between. DNA for the CDR3: TGTGCCTGGAAGGCGGGGTACTACGAGCAGTACTTC. Protein: CAWKAGYYEQYF.

This clone has just a few counts. The V gene is TRBV5-1, the J gene TRBJ1-2; D unclear. The CDR3 is made up of 14 amino acids. The V gene's germline CDR1 is SGHRS and CDR2 YFSETQ. Trimming left V 0 bases short and J 6 bases short, with 12 bases between. CDR3 DNA: TGCGCCAGCAGCTTGGAAGGAGTGGTCGATGGCTACACCTTC. Translated: CASSLEGVVDGYTF.

The chain has TRBV7-9 and TRBJ2-7, with D perhaps matching TRBD1 (6 bases). The V gene's germline CDR1 is SEHNR and CDR2 FQNEAQ (reference sequence). The length of the CDR3 is 15 residues. V shed 5 bases and J shed 6 bases, with 20 bases lying between them. In DNA form, the CDR3 reads TGTGCCAGCAGCCCAGGGGCAGGGAGATCCGGCGAGCAGTACTTC. Translation: CASSPGAGRSGEQYF.

This sequence joins TRBV28 and TRBJ2-7; TRBD2 matches at 7 bases. CDR3 size: 13 residues. The germline V gene encodes CDR1 MDHEN and CDR2 SYDVKM. The junction had 7 bases not matched to a gene; V was cut back by 11 bases and J by 0 bases. The CDR3 DNA reads as TGTGCCTCCTGGGACTACCGCTCCTACGAGCAGTACTTC. Translating it yields CASWDYRSYEQYF.